These 18 T cell receptor beta chains came from one sample sequenced in a study of cytomegalovirus exposure and HLA in healthy donors. Both 60 Vbeta primers and 13 Jbeta primers went into the PCR. Some clones are missing from TCRdb's copy, which holds only in-frame ones; the method was immunoSEQ multiplex PCR. The profile covers about 140,000 clones, with 88% appearing a single time and around 0.54% taken by the ten largest. The sequenced sample consisted of PBMCs. Source of these receptors: a woman between 40 and 55 years old in good health and CMV-seronegative.

The V gene is TRBV7-9, the J gene TRBJ1-2, with 7 bases identical to TRBD1. With 6 bases clipped from V and 4 bases from J, the junction kept 14 bases outside the gene matches. In germline, CDR1 is SEHNR, CDR2 FQNEAQ (reference sequence). The CDR3 covers 16 residues. DNA of the CDR3: TGTGCCAGCAGTCCAGGGTCGGGGACAGCTACCTATGGCTACACCTTC. Amino acids: CASSPGSGTATYGYTF. The full variable domain, with the rest looked up from reference TRBV7-9 and TRBJ1-2, is DTGVSQNPRHKITKRGQNVTFRCDPISEHNRLYWYRQTLGQGPEFLTYFQNEAQLEKSRLLSDRFSAERPKGSFSTLEIQRTEQGDSAMYLCASSPGSGTATYGYTFGSGTRLTVV.

This clone was detected a few times. The CDR3 spells CASSQSAGDTQYF. CDR3 in DNA: TGCGCCAGCAGCCAATCGGCAGGAGATACGCAGTATTTT. The V gene is TRBV4-3, the J gene TRBJ2-3, with D hard to call. The CDR3 covers 13 residues. CDR1 is LGHNA and CDR2 is YSLEER in the germline V gene. V was clipped by 2 bases and J by 5 bases, with 8 bases between them.

V is TRBV5-8 and J is TRBJ1-5; TRBD1 might be the D (5 bases). The CDR3 totals 17 residues. The germline V gene encodes CDR1 SGHTS and CDR2 YDEGEE. V was trimmed by 1 base and J by 0 bases, leaving 14 bases between them. For the CDR3, the DNA is TGTGCCAGCAGCTTGCCCCAGGGAGGTTATAGCAATCAGCCCCAGCATTTT. This codes for CASSLPQGGYSNQPQHF.

The rearrangement links TRBV5-1 to TRBJ2-3; TRBD1 aligns across 7 bases. Germline V gene lookup returns CDR1 SGHRS and CDR2 YFSETQ. CDR3 length equals 15 residues. Unmatched junction bases numbered 6, after V lost 4 bases and J lost 1 base. For the CDR3, the DNA is TGCGCCAGCAGCACAGGGGCATATCGCACAGATACGCAGTATTTT. It translates to CASSTGAYRTDTQYF.

The genes are TRBV27 and TRBJ2-6, with 9 positions matching TRBD1. This CDR3 has 21 amino acids. Trimming at V came to 6 bases and at J to 0 bases, leaving 18 bases not matched to a gene. Germline lookup yields CDR1 MNHEY and CDR2 SMNVEV (reference sequence). CDR3 residues: CASREWGQGHPGSSGANVLTF. In DNA, the CDR3 is TGTGCCAGCAGAGAGTGGGGACAGGGACACCCTGGAAGCTCTGGGGCCAACGTCCTGACTTTC.

V is TRBV11-3 and J is TRBJ2-2, with D tentatively TRBD2 (6 bases). Germline V CDR1 and CDR2: SGHNT, YENEEA. V dropped 5 bases and J dropped 5 bases, with 18 bases sitting between them. The CDR3 is made up of 16 amino acids. The CDR3 DNA follows: TGTGCCAGCAGCCCCCGGGAGAAGTTCGAAACCGGGGAGCTGTTTTTT. It is translated as CASSPREKFETGELFF. The whole variable domain, remainder taken from reference TRBV11-3 and TRBJ2-2, is EAGVVQSPRYKIIEKKQPVAFWCNPISGHNTLYWYLQNLGQGPELLIRYENEEAVDDSQLPKDRFSAERLKGVDSTLKIQPAELGDSAVYLCASSPREKFETGELFFGEGSRLTVL.

The chain uses TRBV5-4 and TRBJ2-7, with 9 positions matching TRBD2. This CDR3 contains 16 residues. CDR1 is SGHNT and CDR2 is YYREEE in the germline V gene (reference sequence). The V and J ends lost 0 bases and 0 bases, in that order; junction bases with no gene match: 4. In DNA form, the CDR3 reads TGTGCCAGCAGCTTGGGCGCTAGCGGGACCTCCTACGAGCAGTACTTC. Amino acids: CASSLGASGTSYEQYF.

The chain carries TRBV4-2 and TRBJ1-5; TRBD1 matches at 8 bases. Looked up from germline, CDR1 is LGHNA and CDR2 is YNFKEQ. V was pared by 0 bases and J by 8 bases, with 9 bases of the junction left unmatched. This CDR3 is built from 16 residues. The CDR3 nucleotides are TGTGCCAGCAGCCAAGATTTAGGGACAGGAGGTAAGCCCCAGCATTTT. Its translation is CASSQDLGTGGKPQHF.

The gene calls are TRBV28 and TRBJ2-7, with a tentative D call TRBD2 (6 bases). The CDR3 has 15 residues. Germline CDR1 is MDHEN and CDR2 is SYDVKM. Trimming cost V 6 bases and J 0 bases, with 15 bases left between them. The CDR3: CASRRTEGTSYEQYF. The CDR3 DNA follows: TGTGCCAGCAGGCGGACGGAGGGAACCTCCTACGAGCAGTACTTC.

The chain combines TRBV5-1 with TRBJ2-7; TRBD2 matches 9 bases. Per germline, CDR1 SGHRS and CDR2 YFSETQ. The CDR3 is made up of 19 amino acids. With 4 bases clipped from V and 3 bases from J, the junction kept 20 bases outside the gene matches. The CDR3 sequence: CASSPGVAGASRGDYEQYF. CDR3 coding DNA: TGCGCCAGCAGCCCCGGGGTAGCGGGAGCCTCAAGGGGAGACTACGAGCAGTACTTC.

The chain recombines TRBV30 with TRBJ1-4; D is undetermined. The CDR3 has 13 residues. From germline, CDR1 is GTSNPN and CDR2 SVGIG (reference sequence). Trimming removed 8 bases at V and 10 bases at J, with 20 bases between. CDR3 DNA sequence: TGTGCCGGGCGAGCAGGTTATATAGGAAAACTGTTTTTT. Translation: CAGRAGYIGKLFF.

This clone was counted a few times. The chain employs TRBV9 and TRBJ2-1; no clear D gene. The CDR3 extends over 14 amino acids. The germline gives CDR1 SGDLS, CDR2 YYNGEE. V lost 0 bases and J lost 3, with 7 bases in between. Written as DNA, the CDR3 is TGTGCCAGCAGCGTAGTCTCGTACTACAATGAGCAGTTCTTC. Protein product: CASSVVSYYNEQFF.

The V call is TRBV7-7, the J call TRBJ2-3; D remains ambiguous. Germline CDR1 SSHAT, CDR2 FNYEAQ (reference sequence). V lost 5 bases to trimming and J lost 4 bases, with 13 bases between them. This CDR3 spans 14 amino acids. As DNA, the CDR3 is TGTGCCAGCAGCCGATCTCGACTCGCAGATACGCAGTATTTT. Protein sequence: CASSRSRLADTQYF.

The sample holds a few counts of this clone. The J gene is TRBJ1-1, the V gene TRBV18; 9 bases line up with TRBD1. Trimming took 5 bases from V and 1 from J; bases not matched to a gene: 2. Germline CDR1 KGHSH, CDR2 LQKENI. The CDR3 consists of 14 residues. The chain's CDR3 is CASSATGGNTEAFF. The CDR3 coding sequence is TGTGCCAGCTCAGCGACAGGGGGGAACACTGAAGCTTTCTTT.

This clone has a handful of counts. The chain uses TRBV5-6 and TRBJ1-4, with D maybe TRBD1 (6 bases). Trimming removed 0 bases from V and 8 bases from J, with 11 bases in between. CDR3 size: 14 residues. The germline V gene has CDR1 SGHDT and CDR2 YYEEEE. In DNA form, the CDR3 reads TGTGCCAGCAGCTTGGAACAGGGCTCCGAAAAACTGTTTTTT. Amino acids: CASSLEQGSEKLFF.

This clone was detected once. The sample carries other DNA sequences with the same CDR3. The rearrangement uses TRBV5-4 and TRBJ2-3, with D possibly TRBD2 on 5 matching bases. This CDR3 spans 13 amino acids. CDR1 and CDR2 (germline): SGHNT, YYREEE (reference sequence). Trimming took off 1 base at V and 3 bases at J, with 6 bases between the two ends. For the CDR3, the DNA is TGTGCCAGCAGCTTGCGGGGAACAGATACGCAGTATTTT. This gives the protein CASSLRGTDTQYF.

Details on this clone: One end of the junction is discordant with germline, which a read error may explain. This chain joins TRBV7-9 and TRBJ1-3; the D gene is possibly TRBD1 (5 bases). Germline assignment: CDR1 SEHNR and CDR2 FQNEAQ (reference sequence). This CDR3 comprises 16 residues. In DNA form, the CDR3 reads TGTTCCAGCATCAATTTACCAGGGTTCTCTGGAAACACCATATATTTT. It codes for CSSINLPGFSGNTIYF.

This chain links TRBV4-3 with TRBJ2-1; 10 nucleotides match TRBD2. Germline V CDR1 and CDR2: LGHNA, YSLEER. CDR3 length: 15 residues. The V and J ends lost 7 bases and 2 bases, in that order; junction bases with no gene match: 5. The CDR3: CASTSLAGAYNEQFF. As DNA, the CDR3 is TGCGCCAGCACCTCTCTAGCGGGAGCCTACAATGAGCAGTTCTTC.